This T cell receptor (beta chain) is from a study of PD-1 blockade in classical Hodgkin lymphoma (dated by TCRdb to 2018 to 2021). Describing the broader study: Nivolumab dosing was 3 mg/kg intravenously every 2 weeks, continuing until either disease progression or unacceptable toxicity. To define a peripheral blood immune signature of response to PD-1 blockade in classical Hodgkin lymphoma, the study combined TCR beta sequencing with CyTOF. Overall study outcomes, separate from this receptor: Baseline TCR diversity was reported as lower in newly diagnosed patients than in healthy donors, and lower still in relapsed/refractory patients. Lower diversity was observed in patients in whom nivolumab was started less than 1 year after ASCT, and these patients were excluded from later analyses so that confounding by immune reconstitution would be avoided. Trial patients with a complete response had baseline diversity similar to that of newly diagnosed patients, while partial responders and progressors had significantly lower diversity. The study was restricted to a single clinical trial cohort, and the causes of repertoire differences, possibly disease activity or prior therapy, were left undefined. CD4+ but not CD8+ TCR diversity rose significantly by C4D1 (p=0.0027 vs p=0.16), most apparent in complete responders (p=0.02).

Genomic DNA was isolated using the Qiagen DNeasy kit from unsorted PBMCs as well as from negatively selected CD4+ and CD8+ fractions. TCR beta CDR3 regions were subjected to amplification by immunoSEQ multiplex PCR with primers that anneal to V and J segments. A synthetic immune receptor repertoire was used to minimize amplification bias, and any remaining bias was removed computationally after sequencing. As for the original processing: Repertoire diversity was quantified as the Shannon entropy index using custom Python scripts. Unsorted, CD4+ and CD8+ repertoires were analyzed separately, except in combined analyses where CD4+ and CD8+ sequences were merged in silico. A clone counted as expanded when the clone's frequency after treatment rose at least 2-fold relative to C1D1, and clones undetected at baseline were given a pseudocount of 0.5. Singleton clones were defined as clones with 0 or 1 copy at C1D1, and non-singleton clones were defined as clones with 2 or more copies. Clones expanded in unsorted samples were assigned a CD4+, CD8+ or unknown annotation through matching of protein sequences in sorted samples from the same patient. Wilcoxon tests on paired samples were used to test diversity changes from C1D1 to C4D1. In TCRdb, the immuneACCESS table is reduced to in-frame sequences with V and J assigned. These tables do not hold every clone; where another copy was compared, an unresolved V gene accounts for under half, and the others remain unexplained. V and J calls plus clone size are reproduced from that table; the DNA served to infer D and trimming. The sample data list tens of thousands of clones, and roughly 82% of these were observed just once. The top ten hold less than 20% of the sample.

In light of the paper, this sample's time point label describes: cycle 4 day 1 (C4D1), after six to seven weeks of nivolumab. Every trial patient had relapsed following autologous stem cell transplantation, and prior brentuximab vedotin exposure was what differed among cohorts A, B and C. A total of more than 55 patients with relapsed/refractory classical Hodgkin lymphoma made up the trial cohort, and each patient's best overall response was complete response, partial response or progressive disease. Single-agent nivolumab was administered to trial patients in the multi-cohort phase II CheckMate 205 trial. An independent review committee assessed best overall response by applying the 2007 International Working Group response criteria. PBMCs from the trial were collected at three points: immediately before nivolumab initiation (C1D1), and during therapy at cycle 2 day 1 and cycle 4 day 1. After peripheral blood was drawn into 8 mL Vacutainer Cell Preparation Tubes, PBMCs were isolated by centrifugation and then cryopreserved.

Points on this clone: The antigen it recognizes is unknown. Per-base quality was not reported, and no clone a single base away is much larger than it.

Between the V and J ends, shortened by 3 bases and 4 bases respectively, the junction contains 7 bases. CDR1 and CDR2, per the germline V gene, are SGHAT and FQNNGV. CDR3 length: 13 amino acids, cysteine to phenylalanine. The kept DNA is CDR3 alone, 39 bases in frame from the first base. This sequence originates from a human donor with classical Hodgkin lymphoma. The specimen was peripheral blood mononuclear cells (PBMCs), collected before the fourth cycle of nivolumab. The chain employs TRBV11-2 and TRBJ1-5; the D gene cannot be resolved reliably. The CDR3 corresponds to CASSFDRNQPQHF. The nucleotide sequence reads as follows: TGTGCCAGCAGCTTCGATCGTAATCAGCCCCAGCATTTT. Here the CDR3 is joined to the reference TRBV11-2 and TRBJ1-5 genes, and the full variable domain is: EAGVAQSPRYKIIEKRQSVAFWCNPISGHATLYWYQQILGQGPKLLIQFQNNGVVDDSQLPKDRFSAERLKGVDSTLKIQPAKLEDSAVYLCASSFDRNQPQHFGDGTRLSIL.